In this sample, the clone carrying this T cell receptor beta chain turned up a few times. From germline, CDR1 is SGHDT and CDR2 YYEEEE. CDR3 length: 14 residues. V was cut by 0 bases and J by 9 bases, with 13 bases left in between. The data were obtained in a study of shared T cell receptors in the human thymus. Sequencing used immunoSEQ multiplex PCR; TCRdb keeps in-frame clones, though not all of them. The sample records 640,000 or so clones, around 87% being singletons. Separately, the same data were catalogued under a study of human thymus T cells. Per that paper: Thymic and blood repertoires appeared to carry a bias in their V and J gene usage.

Source material: thymocytes. The clonotype originates from a boy under two years old with a congenital heart defect. The V gene is TRBV5-6, the J gene TRBJ1-5; a possible D gene is TRBD1 (5 bases). The CDR3: CASSLGGRVWPQHF. In DNA form, the CDR3 reads TGTGCCAGCAGCTTGGGAGGCAGGGTTTGGCCCCAGCATTTT.